The 17 T cell receptor beta chains presented below share a single source sample, sequenced in a study of shared clonotypes between healthy human individuals. Data came from immunoSEQ multiplex PCR; TCRdb stores just in-frame clones and leaves some out. The sample yields some 1.5 million clones, 98% seen once. Sequencing used naive CD4+ T cells sorted from blood. Subset meaning: CD45RA+ positively selected. These receptors all stem from a man aged 25 to 40 in good health.

In its sample, this clone was seen once. The chain is built from TRBV7-9 and TRBJ2-6; TRBD1 aligns across 8 bases. In germline, CDR1 is SEHNR, CDR2 FQNEAQ (reference sequence). The CDR3 totals 19 residues. V shed 2 bases and J 3 bases; nucleotides not matched to a gene: 12. CDR3 in amino acids: CASSLQGAGGLNGANVLTF. CDR3 in DNA: TGTGCCAGCAGCTTACAGGGCGCAGGGGGCTTAAATGGGGCCAACGTCCTGACTTTC.

J is TRBJ2-1 and V is TRBV6-1; 12 nucleotides agree with TRBD1. Germline-derived CDR1 and CDR2 are MNHNS and SASEGT. V dropped 6 bases and J dropped 6; count of bases not matched to a gene: 6. This CDR3 region has 15 residues. The CDR3 spells CASRGQGARANEQFF. CDR3 coding DNA: TGTGCCAGCAGGGGACAGGGGGCAAGAGCCAATGAGCAGTTCTTC.

The genes are TRBV18 and TRBJ2-4; D is tentatively TRBD1 or TRBD2 (5 bases each). V was trimmed by 3 bases and J by 6 bases, leaving 12 bases between them. Germline V gene lookup returns CDR1 KGHSH and CDR2 LQKENI. This CDR3 is 14 amino acids long. The CDR3 loop is CASSPPGTVNIQYF. The CDR3 DNA reads TGTGCCAGCTCACCGCCCGGGACGGTAAACATTCAGTACTTC.

The gene calls are TRBV10-2 and TRBJ2-1; 12 bases match TRBD2. The CDR3 contains 16 residues. Trimming took 1 base from V and 7 from J; bases not matched to a gene: 5. Germline values: CDR1 WSHSY, CDR2 SAAADI. The CDR3 spells CASSEFGLAGRNEQFF. CDR3 sequence (DNA): TGCGCCAGCAGTGAGTTTGGACTAGCGGGACGGAATGAGCAGTTCTTC.

This chain links TRBV10-1 with TRBJ2-3; D is unresolved. Germline lookup yields CDR1 WNHNN and CDR2 SYGVQD (reference sequence). The CDR3 totals 13 residues. V was trimmed by 3 bases and J by 2 bases, leaving 6 bases between them. The CDR3 region has the DNA TGCGCCAGCAGTGACGCCATCACAGATACGCAGTATTTT. It codes for CASSDAITDTQYF.

The chain combines TRBV7-2 with TRBJ2-3; D tentatively reads TRBD1 or TRBD2 (6 bases each). V was pared by 3 bases and J by 6 bases, with 10 bases between. Germline CDR1 SGHTA, CDR2 FQGNSA. The CDR3 sequence is 13 residues long. The CDR3 sequence is CASSFWGADTQYF. The CDR3 DNA sequence: TGTGCCAGCAGCTTTTGGGGGGCCGATACGCAGTATTTT.

V gene TRBV15 combines with J gene TRBJ1-4; D may be TRBD1 (5 bases). The ends were cut back, 0 bases at V and 7 bases at J, with 15 bases in the middle. The CDR3 consists of 16 residues. Germline-derived CDR1 and CDR2 are LNHNV and YYDKDF (reference sequence). In nucleotides, the CDR3 is TGTGCCACCAGCAGAGATCCCAGGGTTTTAGGTGAAAAACTGTTTTTT. It translates to CATSRDPRVLGEKLFF.

CDR3 in amino acids: CASSVDSGTVRRDTQYF. In DNA form, the CDR3 reads TGTGCCAGCAGTGTAGACTCCGGGACGGTCCGGAGAGATACGCAGTATTTT. The rearrangement uses TRBV27 and TRBJ2-3; tentatively, D is TRBD1 or TRBD2 (5 bases each). The CDR3 sequence is 17 residues long. Per germline, CDR1 MNHEY and CDR2 SMNVEV (reference sequence). The V gene lost 5 bases and the J gene lost 5 bases, with 23 bases spanning the gap.

This chain uses TRBV28 with TRBJ1-5; weak D call: TRBD1 (5 bases). The CDR3 is 15 amino acids. Germline V lookup: CDR1 MDHEN, CDR2 SYDVKM. Trimming shortened V by 6 bases and J by 4 bases, and 16 bases separated the two germline ends. The CDR3 protein is CASRSQVGPNQPQHF. The DNA of the CDR3 is TGTGCCAGCAGATCACAGGTAGGCCCTAATCAGCCCCAGCATTTT.

The chain uses TRBV6-5 and TRBJ1-1; maybe TRBD1 (5 bases). The ends were cut back, 7 bases at V and 4 bases at J, with 7 bases in the middle. CDR3 size: 11 residues. Germline values: CDR1 MNHEY, CDR2 SVGAGI. In nucleotides, the CDR3 is TGTGCCAGCACGGGGGGCACTGAAGCTTTCTTT. This sequence encodes CASTGGTEAFF.

CDR3 amino acids: CASSPQGAGNGYTF. DNA for the CDR3: TGTGCCAGCTCACCCCAGGGGGCTGGGAATGGCTACACCTTC. This chain links TRBV18 with TRBJ1-2, with 8 bases that match TRBD1. The V gene end was trimmed by 3 bases and the J gene end by 6 bases; junction bases not matched to a gene: 6. The CDR3 contains 14 residues. CDR1 KGHSH and CDR2 LQKENI come from the germline V gene.

The V gene is TRBV5-1, the J gene TRBJ2-3; TRBD2 matches 7 bases. The germline V gene has CDR1 SGHRS and CDR2 YFSETQ. The CDR3 runs 14 residues. V lost 3 bases to trimming and J lost 1 base; unmatched junction nucleotides: 2. CDR3 in amino acids: CASSSAGGTDTQYF. CDR3 coding DNA: TGCGCCAGCAGCTCCGCGGGAGGCACAGATACGCAGTATTTT.

J is TRBJ2-5 and V is TRBV27, with 8 bases fitting TRBD2. Germline V gene lookup returns CDR1 MNHEY and CDR2 SMNVEV (reference sequence). Unmatched junction bases numbered 13, after V lost 8 bases and J lost 5 bases. The CDR3 is made up of 15 amino acids. CDR3 in amino acids: CASGPSGSDGETQYF. The CDR3 coding sequence is TGTGCCAGCGGTCCAAGCGGGAGTGACGGCGAGACCCAGTACTTC.

The rearrangement links TRBV18 to TRBJ1-5; possible D gene TRBD1, 6 bases. V was pared by 5 bases and J by 0 bases, with 14 bases between. The CDR3 has 16 amino acids. From germline, CDR1 is KGHSH and CDR2 LQKENI. CDR3 coding DNA: TGTGCCAGCTCAAAGGGGGGAGGCCATAGCAATCAGCCCCAGCATTTT. Its protein product is CASSKGGGHSNQPQHF. Variable domain in full (rest from reference TRBV18 and TRBJ1-5): NAGVMQNPRHLVRRRGQEARLRCSPMKGHSHVYWYRQLPEEGLKFMVYLQKENIIDESGMPKERFSAEFPKEGPSILRIQQVVRGDSAAYFCASSKGGGHSNQPQHFGDGTRLSIL.

The chain recombines TRBV5-4 with TRBJ1-2; perhaps TRBD1 as D (5 bases). V gave up 4 bases and J gave up 4 bases, with 14 bases separating them. The CDR3 covers 14 residues. The V gene's germline CDR1 is SGHNT and CDR2 YYREEE (reference sequence). CDR3 bases: TGTGCCAGCAGCGGGGGAGGGGCGGTCTATGGCTACACCTTC. This translates into CASSGGGAVYGYTF.

The rearrangement uses TRBV7-2 and TRBJ2-5; 7 bases fit TRBD2. This CDR3 is 14 amino acids long. V trimming: 1 base; J trimming: 6 bases; junction bases outside the gene matches: 5. Germline V CDR1 and CDR2: SGHTA, FQGNSA. For the CDR3, the DNA is TGTGCCAGCAGCTTAGGGGGGGGTGCGAAGACCCAGTACTTC. The encoded protein is CASSLGGGAKTQYF.

J is TRBJ2-1 and V is TRBV2; D gene ambiguous. This CDR3 is 12 amino acids long. Germline V gives CDR1 SNHLY, CDR2 FYNNEI. Trimming took 0 bases from V and 10 from J, leaving 7 bases between them. The CDR3 here is CASSEAPREQFF. The CDR3 nucleotides read TGTGCCAGCAGTGAAGCGCCCCGGGAGCAGTTCTTC.